Below are 13 T cell receptor beta chains sequenced from a single sample in a study of T cell responses to AZD1222 COVID-19 vaccine. This table comes from immunoSEQ multiplex PCR, and its TCRdb copy is limited to in-frame clones, with some not included. The sample consists of around 180,000 clones, about 90% of them appearing once. Sequenced material: peripheral blood, taken on day 0 of MenACWY control vaccination. All receptors derive from an adult in good health.

This clone was counted once. The rearrangement uses TRBV11-3 and TRBJ2-1; 9 bases are a match to TRBD1. The CDR3 is made up of 16 amino acids. Germline CDR1 SGHNT, CDR2 YENEEA. V shed 3 bases, J shed 4 bases, and the junction held 7 bases outside the gene matches. The CDR3 is CASSLGEGTGYNEQFF. DNA of the CDR3: TGTGCCAGCAGCTTGGGTGAAGGGACAGGGTACAATGAGCAGTTCTTC.

This clone was detected once. This chain uses TRBV21-1 with TRBJ1-2. TRBV21-1 corresponds to a pseudogene. CDR3 length equals 14 residues. The CDR3 nucleotides are TGTGCCAGCAGCAAGAAATGCTCTAACTATGGCTACACCTTC. Its translation is CASSKKCSNYGYTF.

The chain is built from TRBV7-9 and TRBJ1-5; tentative D call: TRBD1 (5 bases). V was shortened by 6 bases and J by 2 bases, with 23 bases between the two germline ends. This CDR3 spans 18 amino acids. Germline V gene lookup returns CDR1 SEHNR and CDR2 FQNEAQ (reference sequence). CDR3 sequence (DNA): TGTGCCAGCAGTAAAGTAGGGACCGACGGAGATGGCAATCAGCCCCAGCATTTT. Protein product: CASSKVGTDGDGNQPQHF. The complete variable domain, with remaining parts taken from reference TRBV7-9 and TRBJ1-5, reads DTGVSQNPRHKITKRGQNVTFRCDPISEHNRLYWYRQTLGQGPEFLTYFQNEAQLEKSRLLSDRFSAERPKGSFSTLEIQRTEQGDSAMYLCASSKVGTDGDGNQPQHFGDGTRLSIL.

The chain uses TRBV1 and TRBJ1-2. TRBV1 is a recognized pseudogene. This CDR3 has 12 amino acids. CDR3: CTSSHHRGGYTF. Here the CDR3 DNA reads TGCACCAGCAGCCATCACCGTGGTGGCTACACCTTC.

This rearrangement joins TRBV6-2 or TRBV6-3 to TRBJ1-5; D gene ambiguous. The CDR3 extends over 14 amino acids. The V end lost 7 bases, the J end lost 4 bases, and 14 bases lay between the germline ends. CDR1 is MNHEY and CDR2 is SVGEGT in the germline V gene. CDR3 DNA: TGTGCCAGCACCCCCCGGCCTAGGAATCAGCCCCAGCATTTT. It is translated as CASTPRPRNQPQHF.

The chain joins TRBV11-2 to TRBJ2-7; D is undetermined. CDR1 is SGHAT, CDR2 FQNNGV, per germline. Between the trimmed V and J ends, which lost 1 base and 1 base, there was a span of 8 bases. The CDR3 length is 14 residues. Written as DNA, the CDR3 is TGTGCCAGCAGCTTAGGAGACCTATCCTACGAGCAGTACTTC. Protein: CASSLGDLSYEQYF.

This sequence joins TRBV7-9 and TRBJ2-2; possibly TRBD1 for D (5 bases). V was shortened by 2 bases and J by 4 bases, with 8 bases between the two germline ends. CDR3 length: 14 amino acids. In germline, CDR1 is SEHNR, CDR2 FQNEAQ (reference sequence). Written as DNA, the CDR3 is TGTGCCAGCAGCTTACCCCAGGGCACCGGGGAGCTGTTTTTT. Amino acid sequence: CASSLPQGTGELFF.

The V and J genes are TRBV4-3 and TRBJ1-1, with 8 bases aligning to TRBD1. Per the germline V gene, CDR1 is LGHNA and CDR2 is YSLEER. The CDR3 has 15 amino acids. Trimming removed 0 bases from V and 6 bases from J; junction bases left unmatched: 6. CDR3 in amino acids: CASSQETGGFAEAFF. The CDR3 region has the DNA TGCGCCAGCAGCCAAGAAACAGGGGGTTTCGCTGAAGCTTTCTTT.

The chain is built from TRBV12-5 and TRBJ2-1; TRBD2 might be the D (6 bases). Per germline, CDR1 LGHNT and CDR2 FRNRAP. The CDR3 length is 12 residues. The V end lost 6 bases, the J end lost 11 bases, and 14 bases lay between the germline ends. DNA for the CDR3: TGTGCTAGTGGCGGGACTTTGTCCCAGCAGTTCTTC. Its translation is CASGGTLSQQFF.

This clone was observed a few times. In nucleotides, the CDR3 is TGCAGCGTTGCTGGACAGGGGACAACTGGGGCCAACGTCCTGACTTTC. Translation gives CSVAGQGTTGANVLTF. The J gene is TRBJ2-6, the V gene TRBV29-1; TRBD1 aligns across 9 bases. Germline CDR1 and CDR2: SQVTM and ANQGSEA. V trimming: 4 bases; J trimming: 2 bases; junction bases outside the gene matches: 6. The CDR3 runs to 16 residues. The full variable domain, in which reference TRBV29-1 and TRBJ2-6 provide the parts outside the CDR3, is SAVISQKPSRDICQRGTSLTIQCQVDSQVTMMFWYRQQPGQSLTLIATANQGSEATYESGFVIDKFPISRPNLTFSTLTVSNMSPEDSSIYLCSVAGQGTTGANVLTFGAGSRLTVL.

V and J are TRBV4-1 and TRBJ1-1, with 9 bases fitting TRBD1. The V and J ends lost 0 bases and 9 bases, in that order; junction bases with no gene match: 8. The V gene's germline CDR1 is MGHRA and CDR2 YSYEKL. This CDR3 contains 15 residues. This CDR3 is CASSQEGTGRDKAFF. The CDR3 bases are TGCGCCAGCAGCCAAGAAGGGACAGGGCGTGATAAAGCTTTCTTT.

The rearrangement uses TRBV25-1 and TRBJ2-3, with 9 bases aligning to TRBD2. V gave up 7 bases and J gave up 2 bases; unmatched junction bases: 7. The CDR3 has 15 amino acids. Germline assignment: CDR1 MGHDK and CDR2 SYGVNS. CDR3 sequence reads: CASTYRTSVTDTQYF. The CDR3 DNA reads TGTGCCAGCACATATAGGACTAGCGTCACAGATACGCAGTATTTT.

The gene calls are TRBV12-3 or TRBV12-4 and TRBJ2-5; D remains unclear. V lost 4 bases, J lost 4 bases, and 10 bases lay in between. CDR3 length: 13 residues. The CDR3: CASSWRQLETQYF. CDR3 in DNA: TGTGCCAGCAGTTGGAGACAATTAGAGACCCAGTACTTC.